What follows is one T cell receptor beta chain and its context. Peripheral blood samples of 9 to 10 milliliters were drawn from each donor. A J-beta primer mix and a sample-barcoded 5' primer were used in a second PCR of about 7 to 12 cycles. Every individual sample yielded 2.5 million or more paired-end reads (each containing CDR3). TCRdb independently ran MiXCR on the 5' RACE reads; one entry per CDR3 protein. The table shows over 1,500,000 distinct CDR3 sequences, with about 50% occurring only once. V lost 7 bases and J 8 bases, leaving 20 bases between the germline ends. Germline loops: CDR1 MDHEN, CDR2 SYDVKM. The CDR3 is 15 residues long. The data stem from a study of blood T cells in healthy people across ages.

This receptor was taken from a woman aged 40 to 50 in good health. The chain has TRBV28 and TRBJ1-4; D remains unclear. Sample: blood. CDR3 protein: CASNPLAEGIEKLFF. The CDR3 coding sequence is TGTGCCAGCAACCCCCTTGCGGAGGGTATAGAAAAACTGTTTTTT. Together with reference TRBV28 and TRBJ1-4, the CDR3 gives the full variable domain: DVKVTQSSRYLVKRTGEKVFLECVQDMDHENMFWYRQDPGLGLRLIYFSYDVKMKEKGDIPEGYSVSREKKERFSLILESASTNQTSMYLCASNPLAEGIEKLFFGSGTQLSVL.